Below are 27 T cell receptor beta chains sequenced from a single sample in a study of cytomegalovirus exposure and HLA in healthy donors. The PCR used 60 Vbeta and 13 Jbeta primers. Profiling relied on immunoSEQ multiplex PCR, and the TCRdb table lists in-frame clones only, not all of them. The data hold 70,000 to 90,000 clones, with approximately 75% observed a single time. The sequencing input was PBMCs. These receptors came from a man between 60 and 70 years old in good health and CMV-seronegative.

The chain recombines TRBV2 with TRBJ2-5; 15 nucleotides line up with TRBD2. V shed 8 bases and J 2 bases; nucleotides not matched to a gene: 6. Germline lookup yields CDR1 SNHLY and CDR2 FYNNEI. The CDR3 consists of 16 residues. The CDR3 protein is CASAKGLAGGQETQYF. The CDR3, as DNA: TGTGCCAGCGCGAAGGGACTAGCGGGGGGTCAAGAGACCCAGTACTTC. Together with reference TRBV2 and TRBJ2-5, the CDR3 gives the full variable domain: EPEVTQTPSHQVTQMGQEVILRCVPISNHLYFYWYRQILGQKVEFLVSFYNNEISEKSEIFDDQFSVERPDGSNFTLKIRSTKLEDSAMYFCASAKGLAGGQETQYFGPGTRLLVL.

This clone occurred a few times. CDR3 sequence reads: CASSYSRQGAEYEQYF. The CDR3 DNA follows: TGTGCCAGCAGTTACTCGAGACAGGGGGCGGAGTACGAGCAGTACTTC. The chain has TRBV6-6 and TRBJ2-7, with 10 bases matching TRBD1. Trimming at V came to 0 bases and at J to 4 bases, leaving 6 bases not matched to a gene. In germline, CDR1 is MNHNY, CDR2 SVGAGI (reference sequence). The CDR3 covers 16 residues.

J is TRBJ2-2 and V is TRBV12-5; possibly TRBD1 for D (5 bases). Germline assignment: CDR1 LGHNT and CDR2 FRNRAP. Trimming removed 6 bases at V and 5 bases at J, with 13 bases between. This CDR3 region has 14 residues. The CDR3 region is CASGPIQGTGELFF. The CDR3, as DNA: TGTGCTAGTGGACCCATCCAGGGAACCGGGGAGCTGTTTTTT.

This sequence joins TRBV9 and TRBJ1-2; no definite D call. Germline lookup yields CDR1 SGDLS and CDR2 YYNGEE. This CDR3 has 10 amino acids. Trimming took off 3 bases at V and 8 bases at J, with 5 bases between the two ends. The DNA for the CDR3 is TGTGCCAGCAGCGGAAGCGGCTACACCTTC. This translates into CASSGSGYTF.

This clone was counted a few times. The chain combines TRBV29-1 with TRBJ2-3; D possibly corresponds to TRBD2 (7 bases). With 5 bases removed from V and 5 bases from J, the gap between germline ends came to 17 bases. Per germline, CDR1 SQVTM and CDR2 ANQGSEA. The CDR3 spans 14 residues. CDR3 in DNA: TGCAGCGTTAGGCTAGGAGGGGGGGGAGATACGCAGTATTTT. Its protein is CSVRLGGGGDTQYF.

The rearrangement uses TRBV11-2 and TRBJ2-1; 8 bases are shared with TRBD1. Germline V CDR1 and CDR2: SGHAT, FQNNGV. Trimming at V came to 0 bases and at J to 9 bases, leaving 4 bases not matched to a gene. CDR3 size: 14 residues. The CDR3 nucleotides are TGTGCCAGCAGCTTAGATGGCAGGGGGCCTGAGCAGTTCTTC. This encodes CASSLDGRGPEQFF.

As concerns this clone: A junction end diverges from the germline sequence, so it may reflect a read error. The chain couples TRBV7-9 to TRBJ2-1, with TRBD2 matching 12 bases. The length of the CDR3 is 17 residues. From germline, CDR1 is SEHNR and CDR2 FQNEAQ (reference sequence). This chain's CDR3 is CAGSHVTSGGFYNEQFF. Here the CDR3 DNA reads TGTGCCGGCAGCCACGTGACTAGCGGGGGATTCTACAATGAGCAGTTCTTC. The whole variable domain, filled in from reference TRBV7-9 and TRBJ2-1, reads DTGVSQNPRHKITKRGQNVTFRCDPISEHNRLYWYRQTLGQGPEFLTYFQNEAQLEKSRLLSDRFSAERPKGSFSTLEIQRTEQGDSAMYLCAGSHVTSGGFYNEQFFGPGTRLTVL.

This clone was picked up many times. This chain connects TRBV25-1 to TRBJ1-1; no reliable D call. Germline CDR1 reads MGHDK; CDR2 reads SYGVNS. V was pared by 4 bases and J by 4 bases, with 13 bases between. The CDR3 sequence is 14 residues long. The CDR3 spells CASSGRVGSTEAFF. The CDR3 DNA reads TGTGCCAGCAGTGGACGGGTGGGGAGCACTGAAGCTTTCTTT.

This clone was found once. J is TRBJ1-2 and V is TRBV6-5, with 8 nucleotides matching TRBD1. Unmatched junction bases numbered 10, after V lost 2 bases and J lost 5 bases. In germline, CDR1 is MNHEY, CDR2 SVGAGI. The CDR3 spans 16 residues. DNA for the CDR3: TGTGCCAGCAGTTACCCAACAGGGGGAGGACTTTATGGCTACACCTTC. Residues: CASSYPTGGGLYGYTF.

J is TRBJ2-7 and V is TRBV13; D not certain. The CDR3 contains 12 residues. Germline CDR1 PRHDT, CDR2 FYEKMQ (reference sequence). Trimming pared 6 bases from V and 5 bases from J, leaving 11 bases between. CDR3 bases: TGTGCCAGCAGTCAAGCATATGACGAGCAGTACTTC. It specifies CASSQAYDEQYF.

Only a few counts were recorded for this clone. The chain carries TRBV6-5 and TRBJ1-6; TRBD1 agrees at 7 bases. The trim removed 2 bases at V and 14 bases at J, leaving 3 bases unmatched. CDR1 and CDR2 from the germline V gene are MNHEY and SVGAGI. The CDR3 is 12 amino acids. The CDR3 loop is CASSYGQAALHF. The CDR3 nucleotides are TGTGCCAGCAGTTACGGACAGGCTGCCCTCCACTTT.

The chain is built from TRBV7-6 and TRBJ1-6; D is undetermined. Between the trimmed V and J ends, which lost 4 bases and 0 bases, there was a span of 7 bases. The CDR3 is made up of 15 amino acids. The germline V gene has CDR1 SGHVS and CDR2 FNYEAQ. DNA for the CDR3: TGTGCCAGCAGCTCGTTGAGCTCCTATAATTCACCCCTCCACTTT. This encodes CASSSLSSYNSPLHF. Combining the CDR3 with reference TRBV7-6 and TRBJ1-6 gives the whole variable domain GAGVSQSPRYKVTKRGQDVALRCDPISGHVSLYWYRQALGQGPEFLTYFNYEAQQDKSGLPNDRFSAERPEGSISTLTIQRTEQRDSAMYRCASSSLSSYNSPLHFGNGTRLTVT.

The chain combines TRBV19 with TRBJ1-5; D possibly corresponds to TRBD1 (5 bases). Germline V gene lookup returns CDR1 LNHDA and CDR2 SQIVND (reference sequence). CDR3 length: 17 amino acids. V was clipped by 1 base and J by 0 bases, with 13 bases between them. Written as DNA, the CDR3 is TGTGCCAGTAGTATAGGTTCAAGGGGTTATAGCAATCAGCCCCAGCATTTT. Residues: CASSIGSRGYSNQPQHF.

V and J are TRBV4-1 and TRBJ1-2; D call uncertain. V lost 1 base and J lost 11, with 14 bases in between. The CDR3 runs to 13 residues. The germline gives CDR1 MGHRA, CDR2 YSYEKL. CDR3 in amino acids: CASSQVVPGRYTF. The CDR3 region has the DNA TGCGCCAGCAGCCAAGTCGTCCCGGGGAGATACACCTTC.

This clone is a singleton in its sample. The V and J genes are TRBV4-1 and TRBJ2-1, with 7 bases identical to TRBD2. Per germline, CDR1 MGHRA and CDR2 YSYEKL. CDR3 length: 16 amino acids. With 5 bases clipped from V and 0 bases from J, the junction kept 7 bases outside the gene matches. This CDR3 reads CASSESSGTSYNEQFF. CDR3 DNA sequence: TGCGCCAGCAGCGAATCTAGCGGAACCTCCTACAATGAGCAGTTCTTC.

The chain couples TRBV11-2 to TRBJ2-5, with TRBD2 as a possible D gene (6 bases). V gave up 5 bases and J gave up 7 bases, with 17 bases separating them. The CDR3 has 14 amino acids. Germline values: CDR1 SGHAT, CDR2 FQNNGV. The CDR3 reads CASSALAGFGTQYF. CDR3 DNA: TGTGCCAGCAGCGCACTAGCAGGGTTTGGGACCCAGTACTTC.

V is TRBV14 and J is TRBJ1-2, with a weak D call TRBD1 (5 bases). The germline V gene encodes CDR1 SGHDN and CDR2 FVKESK. The CDR3 has 13 amino acids. The ends were cut back, 4 bases at V and 7 bases at J, with 13 bases in the middle. In DNA, the CDR3 is TGTGCCAGCAGCCGAGGGACTGACAGTGGCTACACCTTC. Protein product: CASSRGTDSGYTF.

This rearrangement joins TRBV28 to TRBJ2-5, with D possibly matching TRBD2 (6 bases). The CDR3 consists of 15 residues. V shed 5 bases and J shed 4 bases, with 17 bases lying between them. Germline-derived CDR1 and CDR2 are MDHEN and SYDVKM. The chain's CDR3 is CASSPLEGKGETQYF. In DNA form, the CDR3 reads TGTGCCAGCAGTCCATTGGAGGGGAAAGGAGAGACCCAGTACTTC.

The V gene is TRBV10-1, the J gene TRBJ2-1; 9 bases are a match to TRBD2. CDR3 length: 16 residues. V lost 6 bases to trimming and J lost 7 bases; unmatched junction nucleotides: 13. Germline CDR1 WNHNN, CDR2 SYGVQD (reference sequence). CDR3 nucleotides: TGCGCCAGCAGCTATAGCGGGGGAAATCTTGGAAATGAGCAGTTCTTC. Amino acids: CASSYSGGNLGNEQFF.

V and J are TRBV11-3 and TRBJ2-7, with D perhaps matching TRBD2 (5 bases). The CDR3 sequence is 13 residues long. Germline CDR1 and CDR2: SGHNT and YENEEA. Trimming removed 2 bases at V and 6 bases at J, with 11 bases between. CDR3 in amino acids: CASSLYGDGEQYF. The CDR3 DNA follows: TGTGCCAGCAGCTTATACGGGGATGGCGAGCAGTACTTC.

This clone was detected a few times. The chain recombines TRBV29-1 with TRBJ1-3; a possible D gene is TRBD1 (5 bases). The CDR3 has 14 amino acids. Trimming took 1 base from V and 3 from J, leaving 10 bases between them. Germline V gene sequence: CDR1 SQVTM, CDR2 ANQGSEA. The CDR3 DNA is TGCAGCGTTGAAGGACAGCCTAATGGAAACACCATATATTTT. This codes for CSVEGQPNGNTIYF.

This chain connects TRBV5-6 to TRBJ2-7; 9 bases fit TRBD2. The CDR3 length is 13 residues. Germline CDR1 reads SGHDT; CDR2 reads YYEEEE. V lost 4 bases, J lost 4 bases, and 3 bases stayed unmatched. CDR3 nucleotide sequence: TGTGCCAGCAGCGGGCTAGCGGGGTACGAGCAGTACTTC. Translation gives CASSGLAGYEQYF.

The J gene is TRBJ2-7, the V gene TRBV7-9, with a weak D call TRBD2 (6 bases). Trimming took off 5 bases at V and 2 bases at J, with 16 bases between the two ends. In germline, CDR1 is SEHNR, CDR2 FQNEAQ (reference sequence). This CDR3 region has 15 residues. The CDR3 sequence is CASSPLGLGTYEQYF. The CDR3, as DNA: TGTGCCAGCAGCCCCTTGGGACTCGGAACCTACGAGCAGTACTTC.

A few counts support this clone. The chain is built from TRBV6-1 and TRBJ2-7; perhaps TRBD1 as D (6 bases). Germline CDR1 MNHNS, CDR2 SASEGT. The CDR3 loop spans 15 amino acids. Deletions cut 0 bases from V and 0 bases from J, with 9 bases between. The CDR3 here is CASSEAAGVSYEQYF. The CDR3 DNA is TGTGCCAGCAGTGAAGCTGCAGGGGTCTCCTACGAGCAGTACTTC.

The rearrangement links TRBV19 to TRBJ2-3, with D possibly being TRBD1 (5 bases). This CDR3 has 15 amino acids. Looked up from germline, CDR1 is LNHDA and CDR2 is SQIVND (reference sequence). V was shortened by 5 bases and J by 0 bases, with 12 bases between the two germline ends. CDR3 loop: CASSPDSSSTDTQYF. CDR3 bases: TGTGCCAGTAGTCCCGACAGTTCTAGCACAGATACGCAGTATTTT.

This chain connects TRBV13 to TRBJ2-7; D may be TRBD2 (6 bases). V was shortened by 5 bases and J by 3 bases, with 17 bases between the two germline ends. The CDR3 has 15 residues. Germline V gene data show CDR1 as PRHDT and CDR2 as FYEKMQ (reference sequence). The CDR3 bases are TGTGCCAGCAGCCCCTCGGGACTCGGAGACTACGAGCAGTACTTC. Amino acid sequence: CASSPSGLGDYEQYF.

The chain couples TRBV5-1 to TRBJ1-4, with a possible D match to TRBD1 (6 bases). The CDR3 consists of 14 residues. V gave up 4 bases and J gave up 6 bases, with 13 bases separating them. The germline V gene encodes CDR1 SGHRS and CDR2 YFSETQ. Here the CDR3 reads CASSPQGRDEKLFF. The CDR3 coding sequence is TGCGCCAGCAGCCCACAGGGTCGGGATGAAAAACTGTTTTTT.